These T cell receptor beta chains were read from a single sample in a study of T cells after yellow fever vaccination. TCRdb independently ran MiXCR on the 5' RACE reads; one entry per CDR3 protein. The repertoire holds hundreds of thousands of distinct CDR3 sequences, with around 20% as singletons. The material sequenced was PBMCs, taken before the yellow fever booster vaccination. These TCRs come from a man aged 18-30 years who received the YFV17D yellow fever vaccine. Both conserved end residues are part of each CDR3. The D gene is left open where the match is weak. Clone size is shown for a subset of rows, as once, few, many or a class of expanded clone.

many,TRBJ1-4,-,TRBV29-1,CSVERVNEKLFF,TGCAGCGTTGAGAGGGTTAATGAAAAACTGTTTTTT
many,TRBJ2-3,-,TRBV18,CASSPRDTDTQYF,TGCGCCAGCAGCCCACGGGACACAGATACGCAGTATTTT
few,TRBJ1-1,TRBD1,TRBV6-6,CASRDFRGAGTEAFF,TGTGCCAGCAGAGACTTCAGGGGGGCGGGCACTGAAGCTTTCTTT
-,TRBJ1-5,-,TRBV12-5,CASGPEPTGQPQHF,TGTGCTAGTGGTCCAGAACCCACAGGACAGCCCCAGCATTTT
few,TRBJ1-6,-,TRBV27,CASSRQNSPLHF,TGTGCCAGCAGTAGACAGAATTCACCCCTCCACTTT
-,TRBJ1-1,-,TRBV3-1,CASSQFVGDGAFF,TGTGCCAGCAGCCAATTCGTGGGAGACGGAGCTTTCTTT
-,TRBJ2-1,-,TRBV6-2/TRBV6-3,CASSYGPSSYNEQFF,TGTGCCAGCAGTTATGGTCCGAGCTCCTACAATGAGCAGTTCTTC
few,TRBJ2-7,-,TRBV30,CAWTGYPYPYEQYF,TGTGCCTGGACAGGCTACCCCTACCCCTACGAGCAGTACTTC
few,TRBJ2-3,-,TRBV7-2,CASSLLDSDTQYF,TGTGCCAGCAGCTTACTAGATTCAGATACGCAGTATTTT
few,TRBJ1-1,-,TRBV20-1,CSANSAPVSAFF,TGCAGTGCTAATAGTGCCCCGGTCTCAGCTTTCTTT
-,TRBJ2-4,-,TRBV7-9,CASSFTKNIQYF,TGTGCCAGCAGCTTCACCAAAAACATTCAGTACTTC
-,TRBJ1-2,-,TRBV7-2,CASSFSPYREPIRGYTF,TGTGCCAGCAGCTTCTCCCCCTACAGGGAGCCTATCCGTGGCTACACCTTC
few,TRBJ1-5,TRBD1,TRBV18,CASSPAGGGQPQHF,TGTGCCAGCTCACCTGCAGGGGGTGGACAGCCCCAGCATTTT
few,TRBJ2-5,TRBD1,TRBV5-1,CASSPGTALQETQYF,TGCGCCAGCAGCCCGGGGACAGCCTTACAAGAGACCCAGTACTTC
-,TRBJ2-3,-,TRBV10-1,CASSDARSDTQYF,TGCGCCAGCAGTGATGCTAGATCAGATACGCAGTATTTT
few,TRBJ1-3,-,TRBV7-2,CASSLVGAGRGNTIYF,TGTGCCAGCAGCTTAGTGGGGGCAGGCAGGGGAAACACCATATATTTT
-,TRBJ1-5,-,TRBV18,CASSVDAGHRQPQHF,TGTGCCAGCTCAGTCGACGCGGGACATCGGCAGCCCCAGCATTTT
few,TRBJ2-7,-,TRBV20-1,CSAQRPSYEQYF,TGCAGTGCCCAACGGCCCTCCTACGAGCAGTACTTC
-,TRBJ2-1,-,TRBV5-1,CASTIASGPNNEQFF,TGCGCCAGCACCATAGCCAGCGGGCCTAACAATGAGCAGTTCTTC
-,TRBJ1-4,TRBD1,TRBV29-1,CSARHTGQGLGKLFF,TGCAGCGCCCGACATACAGGACAGGGTTTGGGAAAACTGTTTTTT
-,TRBJ1-2,-,TRBV4-3,CASSQGGVLF,TGCGCCAGCAGCCAAGGGGGGGTCCTCTTC
-,TRBJ2-6,-,TRBV6-2/TRBV6-3,CASSLHRPGPSGANVLTF,TGTGCCAGCAGTCTACACCGTCCGGGGCCCTCTGGGGCCAACGTCCTGACTTTC
-,TRBJ1-5,-,TRBV19,CASSWPQSNQPQHF,TGTGCCAGTAGTTGGCCACAGAGCAATCAGCCCCAGCATTTT
many,TRBJ1-5,-,TRBV12-3/TRBV12-4,CASSQNQPQPQHF,TGTGCCAGCAGCCAGAACCAGCCTCAGCCCCAGCATTTT
few,TRBJ2-3,-,TRBV4-1,CASSQDQGGRRTDTQYF,TGCGCCAGCAGCCAAGATCAGGGGGGTCGGCGCACAGATACGCAGTATTTT
few,TRBJ2-1,TRBD1,TRBV4-3,CASSQGAGQGLGDNEQFF,TGCGCCAGCAGCCAAGGTGCCGGACAGGGGCTAGGGGACAATGAGCAGTTCTTC
-,TRBJ2-1,TRBD2,TRBV6-5,CASSPGLAESSYNEQFF,TGTGCCAGCAGTCCGGGACTAGCCGAGAGCTCCTACAATGAGCAGTTCTTC
-,TRBJ1-5,-,TRBV9,CASSEQGLGQPQHF,TGTGCCAGCAGCGAACAGGGACTAGGACAGCCCCAGCATTTT
-,TRBJ1-6,-,TRBV15,CATGTLDSPLHF,TGTGCCACCGGGACACTGGATTCACCCCTCCACTTT
few,TRBJ2-1,-,TRBV18,CASSPVLLHEQFF,TGTGCCAGCTCACCCGTCCTTCTCCATGAGCAGTTCTTC
many,TRBJ1-1,-,TRBV5-1,CASSSGTFEAFF,TGCGCCAGCAGTTCAGGGACCTTTGAAGCTTTCTTT
many,TRBJ2-7,-,TRBV5-1,CASSLGHGRRFYEQYF,TGCGCCAGCAGCTTGGGACATGGACGCCGATTCTACGAGCAGTACTTC
once,TRBJ1-2,-,TRBV7-9,CASSPGWRGYTF,TGTGCCAGCAGCCCAGGGTGGAGGGGCTACACCTTC
-,TRBJ2-4,-,TRBV11-2,CASSPLVSPGRNPHLYF,TGTGCCAGCAGCCCCCTCGTCTCACCGGGGCGGAATCCGCATTTGTACTTC
few,TRBJ2-3,TRBD1,TRBV9,CASSVEGGSGDTQYF,TGTGCCAGCAGCGTAGAAGGGGGCTCGGGAGATACGCAGTATTTT
once,TRBJ2-7,-,TRBV5-1,CASSTDPAGEQYF,TGCGCCAGCAGCACAGACCCCGCGGGGGAGCAGTACTTC
-,TRBJ1-5,-,TRBV6-6,CASSYSSSNQPQHF,TGTGCCAGCAGTTACAGCAGCTCTAATCAGCCCCAGCATTTT
-,TRBJ2-3,TRBD2,TRBV7-9,CASSSATSGESTDTQYF,TGTGCCAGCAGCTCAGCCACTAGCGGGGAAAGCACAGATACGCAGTATTTT
-,TRBJ2-3,-,TRBV24-1,CATSDLSGADTQYF,TGTGCCACCAGTGATTTGTCCGGGGCCGATACGCAGTATTTT
few,TRBJ1-5,-,TRBV3-1,CASSQVSGNQPQHF,TGTGCCAGCAGCCAAGTGTCAGGGAATCAGCCCCAGCATTTT
-,TRBJ2-1,TRBD2,TRBV24-1,CATSGGLSGGPYNEQFF,TGTGCCACCAGTGGGGGTCTTAGCGGGGGACCCTACAATGAGCAGTTCTTC
-,TRBJ1-1,-,TRBV7-2,CASSPGVAWGEAFF,TGTGCCAGCAGCCCCGGAGTTGCCTGGGGTGAAGCTTTCTTT
-,TRBJ2-7,TRBD1,TRBV20-1,CSARSGGYEQYF,TGCAGTGCTAGGTCAGGGGGCTACGAGCAGTACTTC
few,TRBJ2-5,-,TRBV10-3,CAIRGTRGETQYF,TGTGCCATCAGGGGTACAAGGGGAGAGACCCAGTACTTC
few,TRBJ2-2,-,TRBV12-3/TRBV12-4,CASSLSSANTGELFF,TGTGCCAGCAGTCTCTCTAGCGCCAACACCGGGGAGCTGTTTTTT
few,TRBJ2-2,-,TRBV6-2/TRBV6-3,CASSLFSGSAGELFF,TGTGCCAGCAGTTTATTCTCGGGGTCTGCCGGGGAGCTGTTTTTT
-,TRBJ2-7,TRBD1,TRBV5-1,CASSSPTDRGFSYEQYF,TGCGCCAGCAGCTCCCCGACGGACAGGGGATTTTCCTACGAGCAGTACTTC
-,TRBJ1-3,-,TRBV7-9,CASSLAEGNTIYF,TGTGCCAGCAGCTTAGCTGAGGGAAACACCATATATTTT
-,TRBJ2-7,TRBD1,TRBV27,CASSPRTGGLYEQYF,TGTGCCAGCAGTCCTAGGACAGGCGGACTCTACGAGCAGTACTTC